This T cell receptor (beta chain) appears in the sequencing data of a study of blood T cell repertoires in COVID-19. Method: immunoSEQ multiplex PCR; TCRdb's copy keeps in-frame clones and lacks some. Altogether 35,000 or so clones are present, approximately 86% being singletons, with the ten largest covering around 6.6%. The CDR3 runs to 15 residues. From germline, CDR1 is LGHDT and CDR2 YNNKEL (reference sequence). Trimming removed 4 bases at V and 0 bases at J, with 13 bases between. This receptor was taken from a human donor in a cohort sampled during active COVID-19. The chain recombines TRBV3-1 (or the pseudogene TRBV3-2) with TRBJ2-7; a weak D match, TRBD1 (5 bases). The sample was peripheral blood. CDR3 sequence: CASSLSLDTSYEQYF. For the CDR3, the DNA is TGTGCCAGCAGCCTAAGCCTGGACACCTCCTACGAGCAGTACTTC.